The 18 T cell receptor beta chains given below trace back to one sample, sequenced in a study of cytomegalovirus exposure and HLA in healthy donors. The PCR contained 60 Vbeta and 13 Jbeta primers. Clones were read by immunoSEQ multiplex PCR, and TCRdb kept only the in-frame ones, dropping some. Among about 200,000 clones listed, about 80% were seen once. Sequenced sample: PBMCs. These receptors originate from a man in his forties in good health and CMV-seronegative.

The gene calls are TRBV19 and TRBJ1-2; the match to TRBD1 covers 7 bases. This CDR3 is built from 15 residues. Germline V gene data show CDR1 as LNHDA and CDR2 as SQIVND (reference sequence). The V gene end was trimmed by 6 bases and the J gene end by 2 bases; junction bases not matched to a gene: 9. CDR3 loop: CASSRFSTGNYGYTF. The CDR3 nucleotides are TGTGCCAGTAGCCGTTTCTCGACAGGGAACTATGGCTACACCTTC.

The J gene is TRBJ2-7, the V gene TRBV14; TRBD1 matches 7 bases. Unmatched junction bases numbered 8, after V lost 0 bases and J lost 3 bases. The CDR3 spans 16 residues. Germline V gene lookup returns CDR1 SGHDN and CDR2 FVKESK. CDR3 region: CASSQDTGVLNYEQYF. The CDR3 DNA follows: TGTGCCAGCAGCCAAGATACAGGGGTTTTAAACTACGAGCAGTACTTC. Complete variable domain (other parts from reference TRBV14 and TRBJ2-7): EAGVTQFPSHSVIEKGQTVTLRCDPISGHDNLYWYRRVMGKEIKFLLHFVKESKQDESGMPNNRFLAERTGGTYSTLKVQPAELEDSGVYFCASSQDTGVLNYEQYFGPGTRLTVT.

The V and J genes are TRBV28 and TRBJ2-1, with 10 bases aligning to TRBD2. CDR1 MDHEN and CDR2 SYDVKM come from the germline V gene. The CDR3 spans 16 residues. The V and J ends lost 8 bases and 7 bases, in that order; junction bases with no gene match: 14. The CDR3 region is CASSAPSAGGRNEQFF. The CDR3 DNA sequence: TGTGCCAGCTCTGCCCCTTCAGCGGGAGGGCGGAATGAGCAGTTCTTC. Drawing the rest from reference TRBV28 and TRBJ2-1, the complete variable domain is DVKVTQSSRYLVKRTGEKVFLECVQDMDHENMFWYRQDPGLGLRLIYFSYDVKMKEKGDIPEGYSVSREKKERFSLILESASTNQTSMYLCASSAPSAGGRNEQFFGPGTRLTVL.

The chain joins TRBV27 to TRBJ1-5; D unresolved. With 7 bases removed from V and 4 bases from J, the gap between germline ends came to 11 bases. Germline V gene sequence: CDR1 MNHEY, CDR2 SMNVEV (reference sequence). The CDR3 length is 13 residues. CDR3 region: CASKSTQNQPQHF. CDR3 DNA: TGTGCCAGCAAATCGACACAAAATCAGCCCCAGCATTTT.

The chain combines TRBV9 with TRBJ1-2, with 7 bases lining up with TRBD1. The CDR3 spans 15 residues. Germline V gene lookup returns CDR1 SGDLS and CDR2 YYNGEE. The V gene end was trimmed by 4 bases and the J gene end by 4 bases; junction bases not matched to a gene: 10. CDR3 DNA: TGTGCCAGCAGCAAGGGGACAGATCAAGTCTATGGCTACACCTTC. It is translated as CASSKGTDQVYGYTF. Full variable domain (rest looked up from reference TRBV9 and TRBJ1-2): DSGVTQTPKHLITATGQRVTLRCSPRSGDLSVYWYQQSLDQGLQFLIQYYNGEERAKGNILERFSAQQFPDLHSELNLSSLELGDSALYFCASSKGTDQVYGYTFGSGTRLTVV.

This clone was observed a single time. The rearrangement uses TRBV7-2 and TRBJ2-3; D possibly corresponds to TRBD2 (6 bases). The V end lost 5 bases, the J end lost 1 base, and 16 bases lay between the germline ends. The germline gives CDR1 SGHTA, CDR2 FQGNSA. CDR3 size: 16 residues. The CDR3 nucleotides read TGTGCCAGCAGCCACCCCCCCGGGAGACGCACAGATACGCAGTATTTT. Translating it yields CASSHPPGRRTDTQYF.

The chain links TRBV13 to TRBJ1-1, with a tentative D call TRBD1 (5 bases). The V end was cut by 1 base, the J end by 0 bases, with 12 bases between. This CDR3 contains 16 residues. Germline V gives CDR1 PRHDT, CDR2 FYEKMQ (reference sequence). The CDR3 region has the DNA TGTGCCAGCAGCTTAGTGGGGCAGCTCATGAACACTGAAGCTTTCTTT. Translated: CASSLVGQLMNTEAFF.

The chain uses TRBV7-8 and TRBJ1-2; D gene uncertain. The CDR3 spans 12 residues. V lost 5 bases and J lost 7, with 11 bases in between. Germline V gene sequence: CDR1 SGHVS, CDR2 FQNEAQ. Here the CDR3 DNA reads TGTGCCAGCAGCCGAGATTCCGGTGGCTACACCTTC. Protein: CASSRDSGGYTF.

As concerns this clone: An end of the junction does not agree with germline; a read error may underlie this. The V call is TRBV5-4, the J call TRBJ1-1, with D unclear. This CDR3 contains 14 residues. CDR1 and CDR2 from the germline V gene are SGHNT and YYREEE (reference sequence). The chain's CDR3 is CASSLVEGNTEAFF. CDR3 bases: TGTGCCAGCAGTTTGGTTGAGGGGAACACTGAAGCTTTCTTT.

V and J are TRBV5-8 and TRBJ1-5, with a possible D match to TRBD1 (5 bases). The germline V gene has CDR1 SGHTS and CDR2 YDEGEE. V lost 4 bases, J lost 4 bases, and 15 bases lay in between. This CDR3 contains 15 residues. The CDR3 sequence: CASSPGRGWNQPQHF. The CDR3 coding sequence is TGTGCCAGCAGCCCGGGACGGGGGTGGAATCAGCCCCAGCATTTT.

The gene calls are TRBV7-9 and TRBJ1-1; 7 positions agree with TRBD1. CDR1 SEHNR and CDR2 FQNEAQ come from the germline V gene (reference sequence). CDR3 size: 12 residues. V was clipped by 4 bases and J by 7 bases; unmatched bases: 3. CDR3 residues: CASSSGQIEAFF. The CDR3 bases are TGTGCCAGCAGCTCGGGACAGATTGAAGCTTTCTTT.

The rearrangement uses TRBV7-9 and TRBJ2-5; 7 nucleotides agree with TRBD1. Trimming took 6 bases from V and 0 from J; bases not matched to a gene: 7. Germline V CDR1 and CDR2: SEHNR, FQNEAQ (reference sequence). The CDR3 covers 15 residues. As DNA, the CDR3 is TGTGCCAGCAGAGACCGGACAGGACACCAAGAGACCCAGTACTTC. As protein: CASRDRTGHQETQYF.

A single count supports this clone. The chain recombines TRBV6-5 with TRBJ2-1; 7 nucleotides line up with TRBD2. V lost 3 bases, J lost 6 bases, and 2 bases stayed unmatched. CDR3 size: 13 residues. CDR1 is MNHEY and CDR2 is SVGAGI in the germline V gene. The CDR3 protein is CASSYGGVNEQFF. The CDR3 DNA is TGTGCCAGCAGTTATGGGGGGGTCAATGAGCAGTTCTTC.

V gene TRBV9 combines with J gene TRBJ2-3, with 7 bases matching TRBD1. The trim removed 4 bases at V and 2 bases at J, leaving 7 bases unmatched. The CDR3 contains 15 residues. CDR1 SGDLS and CDR2 YYNGEE come from the germline V gene. CDR3: CASSPSGTDTDTQYF. The DNA for the CDR3 is TGTGCCAGCAGCCCCTCCGGGACAGACACAGATACGCAGTATTTT.

In this sample, this clone turned up a few times. The chain employs TRBV5-1 and TRBJ2-5; 11 bases line up with TRBD1. Trimming took 4 bases from V and 4 from J; bases not matched to a gene: 18. The CDR3 has 19 residues. Germline values: CDR1 SGHRS, CDR2 YFSETQ. The CDR3 region is CASSLLLRSGQGVPETQYF. The CDR3 DNA follows: TGCGCCAGCAGCCTCTTACTTAGGTCGGGACAGGGGGTCCCAGAGACCCAGTACTTC.

The chain links TRBV29-1 to TRBJ1-1; possible D gene TRBD1, 5 bases. The CDR3 loop spans 12 amino acids. Looked up from germline, CDR1 is SQVTM and CDR2 is ANQGSEA. The V and J ends lost 6 bases and 0 bases respectively, with 8 bases between them. Here the CDR3 DNA reads TGCAGCGTCGGACATCTGAACACTGAAGCTTTCTTT. It codes for CSVGHLNTEAFF.

The chain joins TRBV11-2 to TRBJ2-7; TRBD2 matches 11 bases. Germline CDR1 and CDR2: SGHAT and FQNNGV. V shed 6 bases and J 4 bases; nucleotides not matched to a gene: 17. This CDR3 is built from 18 residues. In DNA form, the CDR3 reads TGTGCCAGCAGGGAAAGGGATTGGGGACTAGCGGAGTATTACGAGCAGTACTTC. Encoded protein: CASRERDWGLAEYYEQYF.

This chain joins TRBV5-8 and TRBJ2-1, with 7 positions matching TRBD2. The germline V gene encodes CDR1 SGHTS and CDR2 YDEGEE. This CDR3 is 15 amino acids long. J gave up 2 bases and V 4 bases, and 6 bases lay outside the gene matches. The CDR3 loop is CASSPGRTTYNEQFF. The DNA of the CDR3 is TGTGCCAGCAGCCCCGGGAGGACAACCTACAATGAGCAGTTCTTC.